This T cell receptor (beta chain) was identified in a study of T cell repertoires in cytomegalovirus infection. Via MiXCR, TCRdb re-called the reads, giving one row per CDR3 protein. Of about 480,000 distinct CDR3 sequences detected, 30% to 40% appear once; the ten largest clones hold roughly 15%. This clonotype came up a few times. Its antigen remains unknown. CDR1 is SGHTA, CDR2 FQGNSA, per germline. The V and J ends lost 1 base and 4 bases respectively, with 17 bases between them. The length of the CDR3 is 16 residues. Whole-study findings and limits: Dominant in the ex vivo response were TCR beta clonotypes restricted by HLA-C and specific for CMV. Of the TCR beta families, the public ones yielded a cumulative frequency that identified carriers of CMV plus the relevant HLA.

The rearrangement links TRBV7-2 to TRBJ2-7, with D perhaps assigned TRBD1 or TRBD2 (5 bases each). The source was cultured PBMCs, collected from culture after CMV antigen stimulation. The sequence was obtained from a human donor in good health (CMV status not recorded). Some clones in this sample may be carry-over from other donors' samples. CDR3: CASSLGTRGGSYEQYF. CDR3 nucleotides: TGTGCCAGCAGCTTAGGCACCCGTGGGGGTTCTTACGAGCAGTACTTC. Full variable domain (outside the CDR3, taken from reference TRBV7-2 and TRBJ2-7): GAGVSQSPSNKVTEKGKDVELRCDPISGHTALYWYRQSLGQGLEFLIYFQGNSAPDKSGLPSDRFSAERTGGSVSTLTIQRTQQEDSAVYLCASSLGTRGGSYEQYFGPGTRLTVT.